Many counts were recorded for the clone carrying this TCR beta chain. Its antigen is not known. With 10-nucleotide random UMIs, 5'RACE was used to make the cDNA. Every sequencing run produced over 170 million TCR-beta sequences, and the sequences from any one run covered 15-18 subjects. MiXCR was run by TCRdb on the 5' RACE reads, yielding one entry per CDR3 protein. In the table there are tens of thousands of distinct CDR3 sequences, around 24% of which are singletons. CDR3 length: 13 amino acids. Germline V gene sequence: CDR1 SQVTM, CDR2 ANQGSEA. The J segment lost 1 base and the V segment lost 6 bases, leaving 5 bases of the junction unmatched. This sample stems from a study of neurological immune-mediated disorders. Study outcomes and limitations: The absence of shared CDR3 amino acid sequences among expanded clones across subjects suggests private repertoires in all groups. The highest TCR clonal expansion occurred in HTLV-1-associated myelopathy; multiple sclerosis fell below healthy controls.

Time point specified: technical triplicate 2. The specimen sequenced was PBMCs. The TCR comes from a man in his 60s with HTLV-1-associated myelopathy (HAM/TSP). The V call is TRBV29-1, the J call TRBJ2-5, with 7 nucleotides matching TRBD2. The CDR3 bases are TGCAGCGTGGGGGGGGGGATCCAAGAGACCCAGTACTTC. Its translation: CSVGGGIQETQYF.